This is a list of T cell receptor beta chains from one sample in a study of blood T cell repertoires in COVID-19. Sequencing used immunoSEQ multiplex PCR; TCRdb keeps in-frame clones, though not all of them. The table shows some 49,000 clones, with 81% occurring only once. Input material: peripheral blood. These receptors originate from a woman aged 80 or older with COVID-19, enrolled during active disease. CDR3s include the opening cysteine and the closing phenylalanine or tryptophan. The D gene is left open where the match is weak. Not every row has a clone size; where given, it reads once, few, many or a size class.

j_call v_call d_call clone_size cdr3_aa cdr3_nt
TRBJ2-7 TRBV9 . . CASSPYRDGGSYEQYF TGTGCCAGCAGCCCCTACAGGGATGGGGGCTCCTACGAGCAGTACTTC
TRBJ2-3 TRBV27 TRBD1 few CASRLTGEYTQYF TGTGCCAGCAGATTGACAGGGGAATATACGCAGTATTTT
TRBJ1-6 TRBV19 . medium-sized CASSPRTDSPLHF TGTGCCAGTAGTCCCCGGACAGATTCACCCCTCCACTTT
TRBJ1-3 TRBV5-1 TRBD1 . CASSSNPGQGAASGNTIYF TGCGCCAGCAGCTCCAACCCGGGACAGGGGGCAGCCTCTGGAAACACCATATATTTT
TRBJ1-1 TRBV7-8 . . CASSLVQGGVGAEAFF TGTGCCAGCAGCTTAGTGCAGGGAGGGGTTGGGGCTGAAGCTTTCTTT
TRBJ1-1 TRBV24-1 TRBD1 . CATSDSQGAEAFF TGTGCCACCAGTGATTCTCAGGGGGCTGAAGCTTTCTTT
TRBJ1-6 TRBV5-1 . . CASSLAPGNVYSPLHF TGCGCCAGCAGCTTGGCTCCAGGGAATGTTTATTCACCCCTCCACTTT
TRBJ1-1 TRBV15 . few CATSRVGGKEAFF TGTGCCACCAGCAGAGTCGGGGGAAAGGAAGCTTTCTTT
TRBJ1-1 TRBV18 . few CASSPRRVSAEAFF TGTGCCAGCTCACCACGGAGGGTCAGCGCTGAAGCTTTCTTT
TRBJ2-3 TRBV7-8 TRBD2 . CASSRTSGRAETDTQYF TGTGCCAGCAGCAGGACTAGCGGGAGGGCCGAAACAGATACGCAGTATTTT
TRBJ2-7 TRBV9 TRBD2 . CASSARWGGVADEQYF TGTGCCAGCAGCGCACGATGGGGGGGAGTAGCGGACGAGCAGTACTTC
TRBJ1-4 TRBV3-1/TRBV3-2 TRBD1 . CASSLRTGGRANEKLFF TGTGCCAGCAGCCTCCGGACAGGGGGGAGGGCTAATGAAAAACTGTTTTTT
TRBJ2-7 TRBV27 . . CASSLLAPMGSYEQYF TGTGCCAGCAGTTTATTAGCCCCCATGGGCTCCTACGAGCAGTACTTC
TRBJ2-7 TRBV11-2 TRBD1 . CASSTGQGAYEQYF TGTGCCAGCAGCACGGGACAGGGGGCATACGAGCAGTACTTC
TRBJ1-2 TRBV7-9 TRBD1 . CASSFPPGQGDYGYTF TGTGCCAGCAGCTTCCCACCGGGACAGGGAGACTATGGCTACACCTTC
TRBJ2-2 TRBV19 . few CASSIVAVLAGELFF TGTGCCAGTAGTATAGTAGCGGTTCTAGCCGGGGAGCTGTTTTTT
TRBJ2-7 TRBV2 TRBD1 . CAMGQGTVEQYF TGTGCCATGGGACAGGGTACTGTCGAGCAGTACTTC
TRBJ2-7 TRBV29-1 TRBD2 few CSVEGLAGAAYEQYF TGCAGCGTTGAAGGCCTAGCGGGAGCCGCTTACGAGCAGTACTTC
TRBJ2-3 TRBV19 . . CASSIVGASTDTQYF TGTGCCAGTAGTATAGTTGGGGCTAGCACAGATACGCAGTATTTT
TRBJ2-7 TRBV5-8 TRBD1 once CASSLVGQPVGEQYF TGTGCCAGCAGCTTGGTGGGACAGCCCGTGGGGGAGCAGTACTTC
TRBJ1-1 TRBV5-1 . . CASSLVAGSKSRAFF TGCGCCAGCAGCTTGGTCGCGGGGAGCAAGTCAAGAGCTTTCTTT
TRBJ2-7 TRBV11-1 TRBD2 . CASSLSRERRLGEQYF TGTGCCAGCAGCTTATCGCGGGAGAGAAGATTAGGCGAGCAGTACTTC
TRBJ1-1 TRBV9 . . CASSVASVLNTEAFF TGTGCCAGCAGCGTAGCCTCCGTTTTGAACACTGAAGCTTTCTTT
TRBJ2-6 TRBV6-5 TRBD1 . CASRTGVPGANVLTF TGTGCCAGCAGGACAGGGGTTCCTGGGGCCAACGTCCTGACTTTC
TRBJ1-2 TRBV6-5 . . CASRGPSEYGYTF TGTGCCAGCAGGGGGCCCTCAGAATATGGCTACACCTTC
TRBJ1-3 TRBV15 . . CATSRDRAGSGNTIYF TGTGCCACCAGCAGAGATAGGGCAGGGTCCGGAAACACCATATATTTT
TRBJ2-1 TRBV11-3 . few CASSLKLSSYNEQFF TGTGCCAGCAGCTTAAAACTAAGCTCCTACAATGAGCAGTTCTTC
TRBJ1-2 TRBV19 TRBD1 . CASTKDRALHGYTF TGTGCCAGTACCAAAGACAGGGCGTTGCATGGCTACACCTTC
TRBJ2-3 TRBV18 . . CASSPSPGITDTQYF TGTGCCAGCTCACCATCTCCGGGAATCACAGATACGCAGTATTTT
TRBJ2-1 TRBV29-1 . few CSVDEFPFF TGCAGCGTTGATGAGTTCCCGTTCTTC
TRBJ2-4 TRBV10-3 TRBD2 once CAISESREGNIQYF TGTGCCATCAGTGAGTCCCGGGAGGGAAACATTCAGTACTTC
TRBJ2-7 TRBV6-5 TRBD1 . CASSSRRQGSSYEQYF TGTGCCAGCAGTTCCCGACGACAGGGAAGCTCCTACGAGCAGTACTTC
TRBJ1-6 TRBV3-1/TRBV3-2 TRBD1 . CASSPQAGGNSPLHF TGTGCCAGCAGCCCCCAAGCAGGGGGGAATTCACCCCTCCACTTT
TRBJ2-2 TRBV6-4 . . CASSALGAATGELFF TGTGCCAGCAGCGCCCTCGGAGCGGCCACCGGGGAGCTGTTTTTT
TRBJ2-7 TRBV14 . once CASSQQPGLSSYEQYF TGTGCCAGCAGCCAACAACCGGGACTTAGCTCCTACGAGCAGTACTTC
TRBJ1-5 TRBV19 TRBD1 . CASKRTGDDQPQHF TGTGCCAGTAAGAGGACAGGAGACGATCAGCCCCAGCATTTT
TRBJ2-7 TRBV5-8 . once CASSPWTASYEQYF TGTGCCAGCAGCCCTTGGACTGCCTCCTACGAGCAGTACTTC
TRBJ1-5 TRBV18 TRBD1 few CASSGQGTDSNQPQHF TGTGCCAGCTCGGGACAGGGAACAGATAGCAATCAGCCCCAGCATTTT
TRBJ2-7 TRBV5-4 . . CASSRLTREVSYEQYF TGTGCCAGCAGCCGTCTTACTAGGGAAGTCTCCTACGAGCAGTACTTC
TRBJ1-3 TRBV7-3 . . CATRVLGNTIYF TGTGCCACACGGGTGTTGGGAAACACCATATATTTT
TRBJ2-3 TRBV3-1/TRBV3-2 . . CASSQYLADTQYF TGTGCCAGCAGCCAGTATCTAGCGGATACGCAGTATTTT
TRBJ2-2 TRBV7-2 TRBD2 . CASSFFGGREGTGELFF TGTGCCAGCAGCTTTTTTGGCGGGAGGGAAGGGACCGGGGAGCTGTTTTTT
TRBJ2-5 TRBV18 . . CASSPSSKETQYF TGTGCCAGCTCACCAAGCTCGAAAGAGACCCAGTACTTC
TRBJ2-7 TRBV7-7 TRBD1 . CASSSGRDSYEQYF TGTGCTAGCAGCTCCGGCCGGGACAGCTACGAGCAGTACTTC
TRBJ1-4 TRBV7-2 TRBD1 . CAARQGVEKLFF TGTGCAGCACGACAGGGCGTTGAAAAACTGTTTTTT
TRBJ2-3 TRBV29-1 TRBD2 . CSVRSGGNTDTQYF TGCAGCGTACGGTCGGGGGGTAACACAGATACGCAGTATTTT
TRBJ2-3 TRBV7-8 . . CASSLVVGYTDTQYF TGTGCCAGCAGCTTAGTCGTGGGCTACACAGATACGCAGTATTTT
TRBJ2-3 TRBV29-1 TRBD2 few CSVIQREVYTQYF TGCAGCGTTATACAGCGGGAGGTATATACGCAGTATTTT
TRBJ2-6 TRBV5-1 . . CASSLAPQGPSSGANVLTF TGCGCCAGCAGCTTGGCCCCCCAGGGGCCGTCCTCTGGGGCCAACGTCCTGACTTTC
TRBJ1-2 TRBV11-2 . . CASSLVVGSGYTF TGTGCCAGCAGCTTAGTTGTGGGCTCCGGCTACACCTTC
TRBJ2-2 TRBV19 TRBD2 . CASSSGLGSGELFF TGTGCCAGTAGTTCGGGACTAGGCTCCGGGGAGCTGTTTTTT
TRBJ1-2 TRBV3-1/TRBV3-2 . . CASSHYYGYTF TGTGCCAGCAGCCACTACTATGGCTACACCTTC
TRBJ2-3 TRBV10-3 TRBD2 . CAIRDPGLAGPDTQYF TGTGCCATCAGAGACCCGGGACTAGCGGGACCAGATACGCAGTATTTT
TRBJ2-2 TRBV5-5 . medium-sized CASSPGWLTGELFF TGTGCCAGCAGTCCAGGATGGCTCACCGGGGAGCTGTTTTTT